This T cell receptor beta chain was documented in a study of vaccination effects on CD4 cells after COVID-19 (dated by TCRdb to between 2021 and 2024). Describing the broader study: After vaccination, three convalescent patients were sampled at an early time point (day +14) and at a late time point (day +241, +227 and +161, respectively). In both COVID-19 convalescent patients and infection-naive vaccine recipients, the study compared SARS-CoV-2 spike-specific CD4+ TCR repertoires from before mRNA vaccination with those from after it. Cultures from other donors in the study were sequenced with the Oncomine TCR Beta short-read assay on an Illumina iSeq 100. Altogether, roughly 10 COVID-19 convalescent patients and a handful of SARS-CoV-2-naive healthy vaccine recipients made up the full study. Post-vaccine samples across the study were collected a median of 72 days after the second dose, with a range of 14 to 241. On the study overall, not on this receptor specifically: In convalescent patients, the post-vaccine spike-reactive repertoire consisted mainly of new vaccine-induced clones, largely distinct from infection-induced clones. Both infection-induced and vaccine-induced clones contracted markedly at late post-vaccination timepoints, which is consistent with waning T cell responses. The study was limited by a small number of convalescent patients and lacked early post-infection timepoints.

The library was built by means of the immunoSEQ multiplex PCR assay. DNA from the cultured and isolated CD4+ T cells underwent TCR beta CDR3 sequencing. Processing in the source paper ran as follows. The analysis removed non-productive TCR sequences, trimmed reads to the CDR3 region, and retained only CDR3s that were 7 or more amino acids long. The MANAFEST web app was used to pick out antigen-specific clonotypes by comparing their expansion in peptide wells with that in reference cultures. For clones to be considered positive, expansion at FDR<0.05 versus reference and all other wells, an odds ratio above 5, and a frequency above 0.1% in two replicate wells were required. Clonotypes significantly expanded in SARS-CoV-2 spike wells and in at least one common cold coronavirus spike condition were defined as cross-reactive. CDR3 similarity was assessed by Levenshtein distance with the stringdist R package, and unrooted trees were built with ape in R 3.6.1. Sourced from immuneACCESS, this table was stored by TCRdb with only in-frame sequences that have V and J called. A share of the clones is absent; for the studies checked, an unresolved V gene accounts for under half, and the remainder has no known explanation. The V and J calls and the clone size are those of that table, but D and trimming were determined from the DNA. Within this sample are some 14,000 clones, with roughly three quarters of them counted one time only. Of the sample, under 30% falls within the top ten clones.

The ViraFEST assay stimulated PBMC with viral peptide pools and then used TCR sequencing to identify antigen-specific CD4+ T cell clonotypes by expansion. After roughly 11 days of culture, CD4+ T cells were isolated with the EasySep CD4+ T cell isolation kit. Convalescent patients had PCR-confirmed SARS-CoV-2 infection between March and December 2020, before Alpha, Beta and Delta variants emerged in the United States. Each participant got two doses of an mRNA SARS-CoV-2 vaccine, either BNT162b2 or mRNA-1273. Each well held 2 million to 2.5 million PBMC cultured in IMDM containing around 5% human AB serum, 9.5 to 10 IU/ml IL-2 and gentamicin, along with about 9.5 ug/ml peptides. Half of the culture medium was replaced with fresh IL-2-containing medium on days 3 and 7. Unless noted otherwise, every peptide stimulation condition was cultured in triplicate wells. PBMC were separated from whole blood using Ficoll-Paque Plus gradient centrifugation and were then either cryopreserved at -140C or used fresh. The overlapping peptide pools covered the spike proteins of SARS-CoV-2 as well as those of the common cold coronaviruses HCoV-NL63, HCoV-OC43 and HCoV-229E. The QIAamp micro DNA kit was used to extract genomic DNA from the cultured CD4+ T cells.

The count of this clone is one. Its antigen has not been determined. Base qualities are not provided; no much larger clone lies one nucleotide away. The CDR3 numbers 15 residues from cysteine through phenylalanine. The DNA shown is the 45-base CDR3, in frame from base 1. V is cut back by 6 bases and J by 0 bases, with 9 bases in the junction unmatched. The germline V gene gives CDR1 as SQVTM and CDR2 as ANQGSEA. The origin of this receptor is a human donor who had a prior SARS-CoV-2 infection. The material was CD4+ T cells from PBMCs cultured with HCoV-NL63 spike peptides, obtained after COVID-19 vaccination. The cell subset or site label here, explained by the study, means: HCoV-NL63 spike overlapping peptide pool stimulation. The rearranged segments are TRBV29-1 and TRBJ1-1, and TRBD1 matches 8 of the central bases. The DNA reads TGCAGCGTCGACAGGGGATGGGGAATGAACACTGAAGCTTTCTTT. Its coded protein is CSVDRGWGMNTEAFF.